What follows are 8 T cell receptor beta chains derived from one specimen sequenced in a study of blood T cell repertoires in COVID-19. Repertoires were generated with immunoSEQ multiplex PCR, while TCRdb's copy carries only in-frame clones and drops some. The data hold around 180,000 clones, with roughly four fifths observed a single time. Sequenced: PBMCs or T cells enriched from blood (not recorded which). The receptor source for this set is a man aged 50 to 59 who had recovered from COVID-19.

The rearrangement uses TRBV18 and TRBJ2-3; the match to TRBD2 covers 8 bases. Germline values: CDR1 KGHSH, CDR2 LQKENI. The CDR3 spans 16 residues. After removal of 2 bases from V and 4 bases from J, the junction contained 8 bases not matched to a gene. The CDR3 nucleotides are TGTGCCAGCTCACCAGCATACATCGGGGGGGCAGATACGCAGTATTTT. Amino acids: CASSPAYIGGADTQYF.

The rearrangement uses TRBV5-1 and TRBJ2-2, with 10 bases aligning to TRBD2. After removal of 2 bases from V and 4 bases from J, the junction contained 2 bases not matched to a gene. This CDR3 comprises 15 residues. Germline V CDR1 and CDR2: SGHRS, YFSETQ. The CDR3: CASSFASGGTGELFF. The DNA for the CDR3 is TGCGCCAGCAGCTTTGCTAGCGGGGGCACCGGGGAGCTGTTTTTT.

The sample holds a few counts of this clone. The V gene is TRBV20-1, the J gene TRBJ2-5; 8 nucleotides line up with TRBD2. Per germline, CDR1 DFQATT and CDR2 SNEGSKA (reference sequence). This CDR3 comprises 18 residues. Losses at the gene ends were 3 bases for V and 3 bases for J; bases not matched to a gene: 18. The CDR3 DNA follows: TGCAGTGCTAGTGTGTGGGGCCGGGGGGGAAACGGCGAAGAGACCCAGTACTTC. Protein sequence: CSASVWGRGGNGEETQYF.

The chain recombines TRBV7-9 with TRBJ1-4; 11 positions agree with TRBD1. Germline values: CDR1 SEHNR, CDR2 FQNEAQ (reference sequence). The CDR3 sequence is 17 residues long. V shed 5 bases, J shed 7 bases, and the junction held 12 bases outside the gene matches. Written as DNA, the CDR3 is TGTGCCAGCAGCCTCGGGACAGGGGGAAGGAGGGCTGAAAAACTGTTTTTT. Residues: CASSLGTGGRRAEKLFF.

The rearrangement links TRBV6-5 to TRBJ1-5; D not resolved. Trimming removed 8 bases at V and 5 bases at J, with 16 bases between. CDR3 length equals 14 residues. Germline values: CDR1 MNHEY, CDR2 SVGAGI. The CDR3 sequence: CASENRRGDQPQHF. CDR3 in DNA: TGTGCCAGCGAAAACCGGAGAGGTGATCAGCCCCAGCATTTT.

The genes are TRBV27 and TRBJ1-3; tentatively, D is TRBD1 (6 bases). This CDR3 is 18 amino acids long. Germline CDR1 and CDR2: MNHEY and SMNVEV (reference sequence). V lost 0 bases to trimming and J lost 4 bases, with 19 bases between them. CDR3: CASSLSGGRGRHGNTIYF. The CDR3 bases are TGTGCCAGCAGTTTATCGGGGGGCCGCGGGAGGCACGGAAACACCATATATTTT.

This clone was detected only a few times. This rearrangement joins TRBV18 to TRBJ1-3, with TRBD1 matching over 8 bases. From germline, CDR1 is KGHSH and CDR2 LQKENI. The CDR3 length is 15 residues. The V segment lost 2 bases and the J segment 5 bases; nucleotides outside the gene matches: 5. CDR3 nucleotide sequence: TGTGCCAGCTCACCAGGACAGGGAAACAGAAACACCATATATTTT. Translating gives CASSPGQGNRNTIYF.

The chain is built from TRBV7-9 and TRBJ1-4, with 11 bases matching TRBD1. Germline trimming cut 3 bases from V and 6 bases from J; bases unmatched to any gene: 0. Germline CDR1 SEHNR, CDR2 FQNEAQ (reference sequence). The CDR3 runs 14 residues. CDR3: CASSLGQGDEKLFF. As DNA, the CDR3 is TGTGCCAGCAGCTTGGGACAGGGGGATGAAAAACTGTTTTTT.